The T cell receptor (beta chain) under discussion was sequenced for a study of CD8+ T cells in alopecia areata. Study overall: A 6-month off-drug phase came after tofacitinib, which had lasted 6 to 18 months. Findings of the study overall: Scalp and blood retained many expanded lesional clones during tofacitinib.

The sequencing template was cDNA reverse transcribed from extracted RNA. Method: immunoSEQ multiplex PCR; TCRdb's copy keeps in-frame clones and lacks some. The repertoire holds around 270,000 clones, with about 62% as singletons. The treatment here: oral pan-JAK inhibitor, 5-10 mg twice daily. Lesional scalp tissue (obtained by punch biopsy) and peripheral blood were collected from alopecia areata patients. Germline values: CDR1 LNHNV, CDR2 YYDKDF (reference sequence). Trimming removed 0 bases from V and 4 bases from J, with 9 bases in between. This CDR3 spans 14 amino acids. With regard to this clone: Its specificity is unknown.

The chain joins TRBV15 to TRBJ1-2; D perhaps matches TRBD1 (5 bases). This clonotype was obtained from a human donor with alopecia areata. The sequences come from CD4+ T cells sorted from blood, collected at week 24, from a patient treated with tofacitinib. The CDR3 nucleotides are TGTGCCACCAGCAGAGATTGGGACGGCTATGGCTACACCTTC. Its protein is CATSRDWDGYGYTF.